Ten or more counts support the clone carrying this T cell receptor beta chain. Its antigen is as yet unknown. Other DNA sequences within the sample encode an identical CDR3. These data are taken from a study of metastatic and nonmetastatic thyroid tumors. Study-level background: Repertoires from malignant and benign thyroid patients were compared across blood and tumor or nodule tissue. Study observations and caveats: Malignant thyroid tumors reportedly exceeded benign nodules significantly in TCR beta diversity, with the difference appearing in blood and tumor.

In the original workflow: For papillary thyroid cancer, a distant-metastasis classifier was constructed from CDR3 differences observed across clinicopathological groups. From the PCR reads, TCRdb re-called clones with MiXCR. TCRdb assigned the V and J calls; the authors' analysis was not used. The table has 35,000 to 45,000 clones, about an eighth seen once. V shed 3 bases and J 6 bases; nucleotides not matched to a gene: 9. Germline-derived CDR1 and CDR2 are LGHNA and YSLEER. The CDR3 runs to 15 residues. Thyroid surgery was performed in patients who had received no treatment beforehand. Sequences were obtained from blood. The chain is built from TRBV4-3 and TRBJ2-7; 9 bases match TRBD1. The sequence came from a male donor with papillary thyroid cancer or a benign thyroid nodule (not recorded which). Some clones in this sample may be carry-over from other donors' samples. The CDR3: CASSQTGTGSFEQYF. The DNA for the CDR3 is TGCGCCAGCAGCCAGACCGGGACAGGGTCTTTCGAGCAGTACTTC.